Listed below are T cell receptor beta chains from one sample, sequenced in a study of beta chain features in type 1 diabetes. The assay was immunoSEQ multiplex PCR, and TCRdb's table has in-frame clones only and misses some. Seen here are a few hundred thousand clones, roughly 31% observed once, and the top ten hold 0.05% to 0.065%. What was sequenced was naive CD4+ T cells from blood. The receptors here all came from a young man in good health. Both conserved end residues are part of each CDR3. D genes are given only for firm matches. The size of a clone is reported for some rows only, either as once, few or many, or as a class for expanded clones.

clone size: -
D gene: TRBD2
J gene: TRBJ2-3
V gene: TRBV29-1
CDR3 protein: CSVARLAVSTDTQYF
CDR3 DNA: TGCAGCGTTGCGCGGCTAGCGGTGAGCACAGATACGCAGTATTTT

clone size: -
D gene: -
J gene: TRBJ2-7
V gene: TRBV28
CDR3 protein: CASKSGPSSYEQYF
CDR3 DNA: TGTGCCAGCAAGTCAGGGCCGAGCTCCTACGAGCAGTACTTC

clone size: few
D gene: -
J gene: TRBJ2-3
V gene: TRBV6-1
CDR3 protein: CASSRDAGTQYF
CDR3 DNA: TGTGCCAGCAGCCGGGACGCGGGTACGCAGTATTTT

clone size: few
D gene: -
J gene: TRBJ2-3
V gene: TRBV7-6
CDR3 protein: CASSLAYIDGTDTQYF
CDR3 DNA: TGTGCCAGCAGCTTAGCGTATATCGACGGCACAGATACGCAGTATTTT

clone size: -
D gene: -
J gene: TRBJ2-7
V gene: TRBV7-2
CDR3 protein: CASSLGADPYEQYF
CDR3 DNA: TGTGCCAGCAGCTTAGGGGCGGACCCCTACGAGCAGTACTTC

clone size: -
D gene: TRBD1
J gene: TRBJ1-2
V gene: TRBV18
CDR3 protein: CASSPDRGPNYGYTF
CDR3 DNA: TGTGCCAGCTCACCCGACAGGGGACCCAACTATGGCTACACCTTC

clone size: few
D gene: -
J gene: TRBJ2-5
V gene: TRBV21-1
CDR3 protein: CASSKCTGFQETQYF
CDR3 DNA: TGTGCCAGCAGCAAATGCACGGGTTTCCAAGAGACCCAGTACTTC

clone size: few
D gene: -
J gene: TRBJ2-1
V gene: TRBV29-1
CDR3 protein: CSVEEDRGSYNEQFF
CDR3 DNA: TGCAGCGTTGAAGAAGATCGGGGTTCCTACAATGAGCAGTTCTTC

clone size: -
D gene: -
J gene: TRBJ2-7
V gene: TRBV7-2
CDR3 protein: CASSLRQYEQYF
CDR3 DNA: TGTGCCAGCAGCTTAAGACAGTACGAGCAGTACTTC

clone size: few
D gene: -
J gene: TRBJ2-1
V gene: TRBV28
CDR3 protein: CASSWTGYNEQFF
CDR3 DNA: TGTGCCAGCAGCTGGACGGGTTACAATGAGCAGTTCTTC

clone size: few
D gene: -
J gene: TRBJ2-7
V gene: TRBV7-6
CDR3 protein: CASSPVGQSYEQYF
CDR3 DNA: TGTGCCAGCAGCCCCGTAGGACAAAGCTACGAGCAGTACTTC

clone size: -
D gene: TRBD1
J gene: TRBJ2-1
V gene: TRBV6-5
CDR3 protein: CASRAGTGIYNEQFF
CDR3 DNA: TGTGCCAGCAGGGCCGGGACAGGGATTTACAATGAGCAGTTCTTC

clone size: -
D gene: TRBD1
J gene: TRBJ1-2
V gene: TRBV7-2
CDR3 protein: CASTPGGRGHYGYTF
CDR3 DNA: TGTGCCAGCACCCCAGGGGGCAGGGGGCACTATGGCTACACCTTC

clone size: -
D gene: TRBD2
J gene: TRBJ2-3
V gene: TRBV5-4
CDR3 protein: CASSLAPEGGRDTQYF
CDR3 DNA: TGTGCCAGCAGCTTGGCCCCGGAGGGCGGGAGGGATACGCAGTATTTT

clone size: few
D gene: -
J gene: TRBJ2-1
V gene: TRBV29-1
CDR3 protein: CSVEGAREPRRNEQFF
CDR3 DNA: TGCAGCGTTGAAGGTGCCCGCGAACCCCGGAGGAATGAGCAGTTCTTC

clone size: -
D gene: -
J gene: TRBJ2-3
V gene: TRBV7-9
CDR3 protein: CASSSQRTTDTQYF
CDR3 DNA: TGTGCCAGCAGCTCTCAGCGGACCACAGATACGCAGTATTTT

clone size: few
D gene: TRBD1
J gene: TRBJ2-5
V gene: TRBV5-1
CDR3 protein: CASSYDRVGETQYF
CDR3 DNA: TGCGCCAGCAGCTATGACAGGGTTGGAGAGACCCAGTACTTC

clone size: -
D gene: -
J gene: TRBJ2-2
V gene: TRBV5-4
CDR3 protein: CASSLFQAGELFF
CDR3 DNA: TGTGCCAGCAGCTTGTTCCAAGCCGGGGAGCTGTTTTTT

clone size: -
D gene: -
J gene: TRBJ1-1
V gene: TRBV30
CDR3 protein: CAWRQTGGMGTEAFF
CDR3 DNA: TGTGCCTGGAGACAAACGGGCGGGATGGGCACTGAAGCTTTCTTT

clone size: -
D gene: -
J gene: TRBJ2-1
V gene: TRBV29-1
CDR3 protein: CSVDSRGKLNEQFF
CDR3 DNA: TGCAGCGTTGATAGTCGGGGAAAGCTCAATGAGCAGTTCTTC

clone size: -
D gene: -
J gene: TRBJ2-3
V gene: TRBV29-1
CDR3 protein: CSVEGRYTDTQYF
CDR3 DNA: TGCAGCGTTGAAGGAAGGTACACAGATACGCAGTATTTT

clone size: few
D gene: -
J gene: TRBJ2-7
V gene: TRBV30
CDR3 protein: CAWSGTSEQYF
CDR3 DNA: TGTGCCTGGAGTGGGACCAGTGAGCAGTACTTC

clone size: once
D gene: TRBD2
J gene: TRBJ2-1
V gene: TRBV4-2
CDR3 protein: CASSQLAGLYNEQFF
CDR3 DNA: TGTGCCAGCAGCCAACTAGCGGGACTCTACAATGAGCAGTTCTTC

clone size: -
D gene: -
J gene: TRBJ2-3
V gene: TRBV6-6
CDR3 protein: CASSYQPTSTDTQYF
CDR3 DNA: TGTGCCAGCAGTTACCAACCTACTAGCACAGATACGCAGTATTTT

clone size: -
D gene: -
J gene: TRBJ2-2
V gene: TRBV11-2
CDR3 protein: CASSVARVGELFF
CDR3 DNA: TGTGCCAGCAGCGTAGCTAGAGTCGGGGAGCTGTTTTTT

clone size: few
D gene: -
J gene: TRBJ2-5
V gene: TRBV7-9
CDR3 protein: CASSPRSQGRETQYF
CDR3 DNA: TGTGCCAGCAGCCCACGGTCCCAGGGACGGGAGACCCAGTACTTC

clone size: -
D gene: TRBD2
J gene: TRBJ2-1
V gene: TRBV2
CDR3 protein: CASSRLAGGSYNEQFF
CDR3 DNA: TGTGCCAGCAGTCGACTAGCGGGAGGCTCCTACAATGAGCAGTTCTTC

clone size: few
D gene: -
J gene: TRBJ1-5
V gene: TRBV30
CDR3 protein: CAWSVRGGVSQPQHF
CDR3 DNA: TGTGCCTGGAGTGTACGGGGGGGTGTTAGTCAGCCCCAGCATTTT

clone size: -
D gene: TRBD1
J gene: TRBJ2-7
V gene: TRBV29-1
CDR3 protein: CSVEQLHRQGYEQYF
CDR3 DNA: TGCAGCGTTGAACAACTACATCGACAGGGTTACGAGCAGTACTTC

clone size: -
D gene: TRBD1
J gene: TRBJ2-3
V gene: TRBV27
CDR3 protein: CASSFDRGIDTQYF
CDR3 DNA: TGTGCCAGCAGTTTTGACAGGGGTATAGATACGCAGTATTTT

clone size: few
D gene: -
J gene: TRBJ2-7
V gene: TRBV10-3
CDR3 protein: CAISESLGRDSYEQYF
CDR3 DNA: TGTGCCATCAGTGAGTCCCTAGGACGGGATTCCTACGAGCAGTACTTC

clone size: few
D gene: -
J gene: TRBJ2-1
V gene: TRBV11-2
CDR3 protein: CASSLDWNNEQFF
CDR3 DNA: TGTGCCAGCAGCTTAGATTGGAACAATGAGCAGTTCTTC

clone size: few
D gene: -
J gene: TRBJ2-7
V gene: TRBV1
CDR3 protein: CTSSQDQGTRQFYHEQYF
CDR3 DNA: TGCACCAGCAGCCAAGATCAGGGCACCCGCCAATTTTATCACGAGCAGTACTTC

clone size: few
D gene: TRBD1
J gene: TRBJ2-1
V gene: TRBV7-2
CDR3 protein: CASSFGQGLNEQFF
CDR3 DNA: TGTGCCAGCAGCTTCGGACAGGGGCTAAATGAGCAGTTCTTC

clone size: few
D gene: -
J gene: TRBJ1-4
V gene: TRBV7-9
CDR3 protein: CASSQDSVWKLFF
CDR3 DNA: TGTGCCAGCAGCCAAGACAGCGTATGGAAACTGTTTTTT

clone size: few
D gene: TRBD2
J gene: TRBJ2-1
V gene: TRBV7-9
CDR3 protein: CASSSVPREGYNEQFF
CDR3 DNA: TGTGCCAGCAGTTCAGTACCCCGGGAGGGGTACAATGAGCAGTTCTTC

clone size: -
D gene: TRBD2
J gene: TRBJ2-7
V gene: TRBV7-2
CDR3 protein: CASSLRLAGSDEQYF
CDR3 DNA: TGTGCCAGCAGCCTCCGACTAGCAGGGTCGGACGAGCAGTACTTC

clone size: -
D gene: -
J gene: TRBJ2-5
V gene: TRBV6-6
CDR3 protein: CASSYQQGRQETQYF
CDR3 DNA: TGTGCCAGCAGTTACCAGCAGGGGCGACAAGAGACCCAGTACTTC

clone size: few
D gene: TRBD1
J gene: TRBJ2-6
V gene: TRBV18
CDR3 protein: CASSPPTGAGANVLTF
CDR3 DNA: TGTGCCAGCTCACCCCCAACAGGGGCTGGGGCCAACGTCCTGACTTTC

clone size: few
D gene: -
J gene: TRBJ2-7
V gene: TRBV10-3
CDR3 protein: CAISAGVVYEQYF
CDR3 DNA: TGTGCCATCAGTGCCGGGGTTGTCTACGAGCAGTACTTC

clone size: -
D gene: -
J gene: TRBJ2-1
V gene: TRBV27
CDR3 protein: CASRYNEQFF
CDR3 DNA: TGTGCCAGCAGATACAATGAGCAGTTCTTC

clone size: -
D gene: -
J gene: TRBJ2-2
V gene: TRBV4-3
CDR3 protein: CASSPSGQATGELFF
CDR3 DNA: TGCGCCAGCAGCCCCTCGGGGCAGGCCACCGGGGAGCTGTTTTTT

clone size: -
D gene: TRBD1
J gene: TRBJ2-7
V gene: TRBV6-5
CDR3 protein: CASSYSEGQNYEQYF
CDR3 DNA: TGTGCCAGCAGTTACTCTGAGGGACAGAACTACGAGCAGTACTTC